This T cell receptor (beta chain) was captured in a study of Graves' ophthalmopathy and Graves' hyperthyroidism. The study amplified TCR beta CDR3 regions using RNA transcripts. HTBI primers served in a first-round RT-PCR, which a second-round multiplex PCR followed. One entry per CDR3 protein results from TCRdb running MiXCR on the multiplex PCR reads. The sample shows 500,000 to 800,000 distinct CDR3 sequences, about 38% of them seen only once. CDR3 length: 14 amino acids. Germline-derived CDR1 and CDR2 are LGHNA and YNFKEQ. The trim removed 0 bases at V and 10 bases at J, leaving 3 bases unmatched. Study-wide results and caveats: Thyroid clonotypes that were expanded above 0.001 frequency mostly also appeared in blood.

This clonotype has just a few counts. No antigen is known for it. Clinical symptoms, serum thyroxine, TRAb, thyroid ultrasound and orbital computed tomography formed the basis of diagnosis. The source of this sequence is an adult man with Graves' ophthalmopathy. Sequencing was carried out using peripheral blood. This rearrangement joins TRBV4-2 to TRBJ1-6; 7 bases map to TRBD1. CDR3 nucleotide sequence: TGTGCCAGCAGCCAAGATGACAGGGTATCACCCCTCCACTTT. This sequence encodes CASSQDDRVSPLHF.